What follows describes a single T cell receptor beta chain. The data derive from a study of blood T cell repertoires in COVID-19. Looked up from germline, CDR1 is SNHLY and CDR2 is FYNNEI. This CDR3 has 15 residues. V shed 6 bases, J shed 10 bases, and the junction held 12 bases outside the gene matches. Repertoires were generated with immunoSEQ multiplex PCR, while TCRdb's copy carries only in-frame clones and drops some. The profile shows under 350,000 clones, 83% of them singletons. This TCR came from a woman in her forties or fifties who had recovered from COVID-19. Sequencing was carried out using peripheral blood. The chain employs TRBV2 and TRBJ1-6; 7 bases line up with TRBD1. The CDR3 here is CASSEQGIISSPLHF. The CDR3 DNA sequence: TGTGCCAGCAGCGAACAGGGGATCATCAGCTCACCCCTCCACTTT.